The next 16 T cell receptor beta chains were all read from a single sample in a study of cytomegalovirus exposure and HLA in healthy donors. Primers included in the PCR were 60 Vbeta and 13 Jbeta primers. Sequencing used immunoSEQ multiplex PCR; TCRdb keeps in-frame clones, though not all of them. The sample has under 150,000 clones; 79% are singletons. Sequenced material: PBMCs. These receptors were collected from a man aged 25 to 40 in good health and CMV-seropositive.

The V gene is TRBV6-1, the J gene TRBJ1-2, with 11 positions matching TRBD1. CDR1 and CDR2 (germline): MNHNS, SASEGT. V shed 3 bases and J 5 bases; nucleotides not matched to a gene: 5. The CDR3 has 15 amino acids. CDR3 nucleotides: TGTGCCAGCAGTGAGTGGGGACAGGGGGATTATGGCTACACCTTC. This translates into CASSEWGQGDYGYTF.

V and J are TRBV4-2 and TRBJ2-5, with a weak D call TRBD2 (5 bases). V was clipped by 0 bases and J by 5 bases, with 10 bases between them. Looked up from germline, CDR1 is LGHNA and CDR2 is YNFKEQ. This CDR3 has 14 amino acids. DNA of the CDR3: TGTGCCAGCAGCCAAGATGGTCGGGGTGAGACCCAGTACTTC. Protein sequence: CASSQDGRGETQYF.

This clone was picked up one time. The chain recombines TRBV11-2 with TRBJ1-5; the match to TRBD1 covers 12 bases. The CDR3 consists of 15 residues. Losses at the gene ends were 5 bases for V and 7 bases for J; bases not matched to a gene: 6. Germline CDR1 SGHAT, CDR2 FQNNGV. CDR3 DNA sequence: TGTGCCAGCAGCATAGGGACAGGGGGCAGGCAGCCCCAGCATTTT. Its protein is CASSIGTGGRQPQHF.

This clone showed up just a few times. The genes are TRBV9 and TRBJ2-1, with D perhaps matching TRBD1 (5 bases). Germline V CDR1 and CDR2: SGDLS, YYNGEE. The CDR3 contains 14 residues. V lost 4 bases, J lost 8 bases, and 16 bases lay in between. For the CDR3, the DNA is TGTGCCAGCAGCCCCACGGCAGGGTCCGATGAGCAGTTCTTC. Residues: CASSPTAGSDEQFF.

Judged by abundance, this clone is medium-sized. V gene TRBV6-1 combines with J gene TRBJ2-3; 13 bases fit TRBD2. CDR3 length: 15 amino acids. The ends lost 7 bases at V and 4 bases at J; junction bases unmatched: 5. CDR1 MNHNS and CDR2 SASEGT come from the germline V gene. CDR3 nucleotides: TGTGCCAGCACCGCGGGACTAGCGGGGTCAGATACGCAGTATTTT. Amino acid sequence: CASTAGLAGSDTQYF.

This clone was seen only a few times. V and J are TRBV11-2 and TRBJ2-3; maybe TRBD1 (6 bases). The CDR3 runs to 14 residues. Deletions cut 3 bases from V and 3 bases from J, with 10 bases between. Per the germline V gene, CDR1 is SGHAT and CDR2 is FQNNGV. The CDR3 bases are TGTGCCAGCAGCTTCCCCAGGGGAACAGATACGCAGTATTTT. It is translated as CASSFPRGTDTQYF.

This chain joins TRBV21-1 and TRBJ1-1; the table's D gene call, TRBD1, was not cross checked with the DNA. TRBV21-1 is listed as a pseudogene. There are 17 residues in the CDR3. CDR3 loop: CASSKDRTGVTNTEAFF. CDR3 sequence (DNA): TGTGCCAGCAGCAAAGATCGGACAGGGGTGACTAACACTGAAGCTTTCTTT.

This clone was counted a few times. The V and J genes are TRBV7-2 and TRBJ2-1; 8 bases are shared with TRBD2. The germline V gene encodes CDR1 SGHTA and CDR2 FQGNSA. The junction had 6 bases not matched to a gene; V was cut back by 2 bases and J by 3 bases. The CDR3 sequence is 16 residues long. The CDR3 here is CASSLQAGVGYNEQFF. In nucleotides, the CDR3 is TGTGCCAGCAGCTTACAAGCGGGAGTGGGCTACAATGAGCAGTTCTTC.

In its sample, this clone was seen once. The gene calls are TRBV28 and TRBJ2-7, with TRBD1 matching 7 bases. Per germline, CDR1 MDHEN and CDR2 SYDVKM. The CDR3 spans 15 residues. The V gene end was trimmed by 3 bases and the J gene end by 1 base; junction bases not matched to a gene: 6. In DNA, the CDR3 is TGTGCCAGCAGTTTGCAGCCGGGACAGTCCTACGAGCAGTACTTC. Translation gives CASSLQPGQSYEQYF. Full variable domain (outside the CDR3, taken from reference TRBV28 and TRBJ2-7): DVKVTQSSRYLVKRTGEKVFLECVQDMDHENMFWYRQDPGLGLRLIYFSYDVKMKEKGDIPEGYSVSREKKERFSLILESASTNQTSMYLCASSLQPGQSYEQYFGPGTRLTVT.

This clone was seen only once. The J gene is TRBJ2-3, the V gene TRBV5-1; possible D gene TRBD2, 5 bases. Germline V gene lookup returns CDR1 SGHRS and CDR2 YFSETQ. CDR3 length: 16 amino acids. Trimming pared 0 bases from V and 0 bases from J, leaving 11 bases between. This CDR3 reads CASSLEAAVSTDTQYF. For the CDR3, the DNA is TGCGCCAGCAGCTTGGAGGCAGCGGTTAGCACAGATACGCAGTATTTT. Supplemented by reference TRBV5-1 and TRBJ2-3, the full variable domain reads KAGVTQTPRYLIKTRGQQVTLSCSPISGHRSVSWYQQTPGQGLQFLFEYFSETQRNKGNFPGRFSGRQFSNSRSEMNVSTLELGDSALYLCASSLEAAVSTDTQYFGPGTRLTVL.

This rearrangement joins TRBV4-3 to TRBJ2-7; D remains unclear. The CDR3 extends over 15 amino acids. Germline V CDR1 and CDR2: LGHNA, YSLEER. V lost 1 base and J 1 base, leaving 11 bases between the germline ends. The CDR3 DNA sequence: TGCGCCAGCAGCCAAGTTGCGATCGGTTCCTACGAGCAGTACTTC. Translated, it gives CASSQVAIGSYEQYF.

This chain connects TRBV30 to TRBJ1-2; D call uncertain. From germline, CDR1 is GTSNPN and CDR2 SVGIG (reference sequence). The ends were cut back, 3 bases at V and 4 bases at J, with 9 bases in the middle. The CDR3 loop spans 12 amino acids. The CDR3 nucleotides read TGTGCCTGGAGAAGGAGGCTCTATGGCTACACCTTC. Translating it yields CAWRRRLYGYTF.

The J gene is TRBJ2-5, the V gene TRBV9; TRBD2 agrees at 7 bases. Germline assignment: CDR1 SGDLS and CDR2 YYNGEE. This CDR3 has 16 amino acids. The J segment lost 10 bases and the V segment lost 2 bases, leaving 17 bases of the junction unmatched. CDR3 protein: CASSVSGAGQFMGQYF. For the CDR3, the DNA is TGTGCCAGCAGCGTGAGCGGGGCGGGCCAATTTATGGGCCAGTACTTC.

Comments on this clone: This specimen includes other DNA sequences encoding the same CDR3. CDR3 loop: CASSQVEPRGGYTF. The DNA of the CDR3 is TGTGCCAGCAGCCAAGTAGAGCCCCGGGGGGGCTACACCTTC. This rearrangement joins TRBV4-2 to TRBJ1-2; weak D call: TRBD1 (5 bases). Deletions cut 1 base from V and 8 bases from J, with 14 bases between. This CDR3 region has 14 residues. Germline values: CDR1 LGHNA, CDR2 YNFKEQ.

The V and J genes are TRBV2 and TRBJ2-2; the match to TRBD2 covers 8 bases. This CDR3 region has 17 residues. The junction had 12 bases not matched to a gene; V was cut back by 6 bases and J by 3 bases. CDR1 is SNHLY and CDR2 is FYNNEI in the germline V gene. In DNA, the CDR3 is TGTGCCAGCAGGACCTTTGATAGCGGGGTCTACACCGGGGAGCTGTTTTTT. Translating gives CASRTFDSGVYTGELFF.

The genes are TRBV28 and TRBJ2-5, with a weak D call TRBD2 (6 bases). Trimming shortened V by 8 bases and J by 4 bases, and 14 bases separated the two germline ends. CDR3 size: 13 residues. The germline gives CDR1 MDHEN, CDR2 SYDVKM. Here the CDR3 reads CASGRQVTETQYF. The CDR3, as DNA: TGTGCCAGCGGGAGGCAGGTTACAGAGACCCAGTACTTC. The full variable domain, completed using reference TRBV28 and TRBJ2-5, is DVKVTQSSRYLVKRTGEKVFLECVQDMDHENMFWYRQDPGLGLRLIYFSYDVKMKEKGDIPEGYSVSREKKERFSLILESASTNQTSMYLCASGRQVTETQYFGPGTRLLVL.